The 27 T cell receptor beta chains listed next were all sequenced from one sample in a study of CD8 T cells in ankylosing spondylitis. TCRdb used MiXCR to reprocess the 5' RACE reads, holding one entry per CDR3 protein. Among under 300,000 distinct CDR3 sequences listed, about 9.1% were seen once. Sample: blood, either unsorted or a sorted T cell fraction (not recorded which). These receptors were collected from a male donor with ankylosing spondylitis or in good health (not recorded which).

This clonotype was recorded once. The V call is TRBV9, the J call TRBJ2-3; D is perhaps TRBD2 (5 bases). Looked up from germline, CDR1 is SGDLS and CDR2 is YYNGEE. The CDR3 is 13 amino acids. V lost 7 bases, J lost 2 bases, and 11 bases lay in between. Here the CDR3 DNA reads TGTGCCAGCCGCCCGGGATTCACAGATACGCAGTATTTT. Translating it yields CASRPGFTDTQYF.

This clonotype was counted ten times or more. The CDR3 DNA follows: TGCAGTGCTAGAGTCCGACAGGGGGACTACGAGCAGTACTTC. It codes for CSARVRQGDYEQYF. The genes are TRBV20-1 and TRBJ2-7, with 9 bases fitting TRBD1. CDR1 DFQATT and CDR2 SNEGSKA come from the germline V gene (reference sequence). There are 14 residues in the CDR3. The V and J ends lost 1 base and 3 bases, in that order; junction bases with no gene match: 4.

The chain is built from TRBV7-9 and TRBJ2-7; unclear D gene. Trimming pared 5 bases from V and 5 bases from J, leaving 10 bases between. This CDR3 has 12 residues. Germline CDR1 and CDR2: SEHNR and FQNEAQ (reference sequence). DNA of the CDR3: TGTGCCAGCAGCGCGCGCGCAGACGAGCAGTACTTC. Its protein product is CASSARADEQYF.

This clonotype was observed many times. V is TRBV25-1 and J is TRBJ2-3, with 8 nucleotides matching TRBD1. V lost 3 bases, J lost 3 bases, and 8 bases stayed unmatched. From germline, CDR1 is MGHDK and CDR2 SYGVNS. This CDR3 is built from 16 residues. The CDR3 is CASSDPQGAKTDTQYF. The CDR3 coding sequence is TGTGCCAGCAGTGATCCCCAGGGGGCGAAAACAGATACGCAGTATTTT.

This clonotype was recorded many times. The J gene is TRBJ1-6, the V gene TRBV15; 7 bases align to TRBD1. Per germline, CDR1 LNHNV and CDR2 YYDKDF (reference sequence). The CDR3 is 16 amino acids. The V and J ends lost 1 base and 11 bases, in that order; junction bases with no gene match: 11. CDR3 amino acids: CATSRGPDRSSTPLHF. The CDR3 DNA is TGTGCCACCAGCAGAGGCCCGGACAGGAGCTCGACACCCCTCCACTTT.

This clonotype was counted between two and nine times. The chain carries TRBV9 and TRBJ2-5; D assignment may be TRBD1 or TRBD2 (5 bases each). Germline lookup yields CDR1 SGDLS and CDR2 YYNGEE. The CDR3 covers 13 residues. The V end was cut by 6 bases, the J end by 5 bases, with 14 bases between. CDR3 in amino acids: CASNGGWGETQYF. As DNA, the CDR3 is TGTGCCAGCAATGGGGGATGGGGGGAGACCCAGTACTTC.

This clonotype was observed many times. This sequence joins TRBV5-4 and TRBJ2-7, with 9 bases aligning to TRBD1. V trimming: 4 bases; J trimming: 5 bases; junction bases outside the gene matches: 4. The CDR3 is 13 residues long. Germline V lookup: CDR1 SGHNT, CDR2 YYREEE (reference sequence). CDR3 amino acids: CASSEDRGDEQYF. The CDR3 bases are TGTGCCAGCAGCGAGGACAGGGGAGACGAGCAGTACTTC.

This clonotype was detected many times. V is TRBV20-1 and J is TRBJ1-2, with a tentative D call TRBD1 (5 bases). The CDR3 runs 14 residues. CDR1 and CDR2 (germline): DFQATT, SNEGSKA (reference sequence). The germline V and J ends were trimmed by 6 bases and 4 bases, with 18 bases remaining between them. As DNA, the CDR3 is TGCAGTGCCCTAGAAGCTTGGGGGATCTATGGCTACACCTTC. Translated, it gives CSALEAWGIYGYTF.

The genes are TRBV7-2 and TRBJ2-1; D remains unclear. The V gene's germline CDR1 is SGHTA and CDR2 FQGNSA. The CDR3 consists of 15 residues. The V and J ends lost 7 bases and 0 bases respectively, with 13 bases between them. The CDR3 region has the DNA TGTGCCAGCACCGACCGGGCCAGCTCCTACAATGAGCAGTTCTTC. It is translated as CASTDRASSYNEQFF.

Ten or more counts support this clonotype. The gene calls are TRBV9 and TRBJ2-3, with 13 positions matching TRBD2. Germline V gene lookup returns CDR1 SGDLS and CDR2 YYNGEE. This CDR3 region has 17 residues. V lost 4 bases, J lost 0 bases, and 5 bases stayed unmatched. CDR3: CASSPGLAGTSTDTQYF. The CDR3 bases are TGTGCCAGCAGCCCGGGACTAGCGGGAACCAGCACAGATACGCAGTATTTT.

This clonotype appeared a few times. CDR3 in amino acids: CASRTGTEEETQYF. CDR3 nucleotides: TGTGCCAGCAGAACGGGGACGGAGGAAGAGACCCAGTACTTC. The rearrangement joins TRBV2 to TRBJ2-5, with D perhaps matching TRBD1 or TRBD2 (5 bases each). Trimming removed 6 bases from V and 3 bases from J, with 14 bases in between. The CDR3 runs to 14 residues. Germline V CDR1 and CDR2: SNHLY, FYNNEI. The full variable domain, with the rest looked up from reference TRBV2 and TRBJ2-5, is EPEVTQTPSHQVTQMGQEVILRCVPISNHLYFYWYRQILGQKVEFLVSFYNNEISEKSEIFDDQFSVERPDGSNFTLKIRSTKLEDSAMYFCASRTGTEEETQYFGPGTRLLVL.

This clonotype has a count of ten or more. The V call is TRBV29-1, the J call TRBJ2-3; 7 bases match TRBD2. From germline, CDR1 is SQVTM and CDR2 ANQGSEA. Trimming took 7 bases from V and 2 from J; bases not matched to a gene: 6. The CDR3 is 13 amino acids. The CDR3 here is CSATGTNTDTQYF. The CDR3 DNA reads as TGCAGCGCTACCGGGACTAACACAGATACGCAGTATTTT.

This clonotype was counted between two and nine times. This rearrangement joins TRBV7-2 to TRBJ2-5, with TRBD2 matching 15 bases. Trimming took 5 bases from V and 2 from J; bases not matched to a gene: 6. The CDR3 runs to 17 residues. Germline lookup yields CDR1 SGHTA and CDR2 FQGNSA. The CDR3 DNA reads TGTGCCAGCAGCCCCGCAGGACTAGCGGGGGGGCAAGAGACCCAGTACTTC. Amino acid sequence: CASSPAGLAGGQETQYF. Full variable domain (rest looked up from reference TRBV7-2 and TRBJ2-5): GAGVSQSPSNKVTEKGKDVELRCDPISGHTALYWYRQSLGQGLEFLIYFQGNSAPDKSGLPSDRFSAERTGGSVSTLTIQRTQQEDSAVYLCASSPAGLAGGQETQYFGPGTRLLVL.

This clonotype came up many times. The V gene is TRBV4-3, the J gene TRBJ2-2, with D possibly matching TRBD2 (6 bases). The V gene's germline CDR1 is LGHNA and CDR2 YSLEER. V dropped 0 bases and J dropped 9 bases, with 17 bases sitting between them. The CDR3 length is 16 residues. The CDR3 bases are TGCGCCAGCAGCCAAGATTTCGCGGCGGACTACCGGGAGCTGTTTTTT. Its translation is CASSQDFAADYRELFF.

This clonotype came up many times. The chain employs TRBV20-1 and TRBJ1-2; a possible D gene is TRBD1 (5 bases). V gave up 1 base and J gave up 8 bases, with 17 bases separating them. Germline CDR1 and CDR2: DFQATT and SNEGSKA (reference sequence). The CDR3 is 14 amino acids. CDR3 coding DNA: TGCAGTGCTAGAGTAGCGGGGGTGGGGGACGGCTACACCTTC. This sequence encodes CSARVAGVGDGYTF.

The count of this clonotype is one. The CDR3 reads CASSSPQGESYEQYF. The CDR3 DNA sequence: TGTGCCAGCAGCTCCCCACAGGGGGAATCCTACGAGCAGTACTTC. V usage is TRBV7-2 and J usage is TRBJ2-7, with 8 bases matching TRBD1. This CDR3 spans 15 amino acids. Losses at the gene ends were 4 bases for V and 1 base for J; bases not matched to a gene: 6. Germline CDR1 reads SGHTA; CDR2 reads FQGNSA.

This clonotype was counted many times. V usage is TRBV28 and J usage is TRBJ1-2; no clear D gene. V was pared by 8 bases and J by 8 bases, with 12 bases between. Germline V gene lookup returns CDR1 MDHEN and CDR2 SYDVKM. The length of the CDR3 is 11 residues. CDR3 nucleotides: TGTGCCAGCTTCTCCCTAGGGGGCTACACCTTC. It specifies CASFSLGGYTF.

This clonotype was counted many times. The V gene is TRBV6-2 or TRBV6-3, the J gene TRBJ1-1; D may be TRBD1 (5 bases). Trimming left V 6 bases short and J 3 bases short, with 23 bases between. The CDR3 sequence is 17 residues long. The germline V gene encodes CDR1 MNHEY and CDR2 SVGEGT. CDR3 residues: CASSSDVGGWLDTEAFF. The CDR3 coding sequence is TGTGCCAGCAGCTCAGATGTGGGGGGATGGTTGGACACTGAAGCTTTCTTT.

The chain joins TRBV12-3 or TRBV12-4 to TRBJ2-6; D gene uncertain. V lost 2 bases, J lost 0 bases, and 11 bases lay in between. This CDR3 region has 17 residues. This chain's CDR3 is CASSLRRQSSGANVLTF. CDR3 in DNA: TGTGCCAGCAGTTTACGGCGGCAAAGCTCTGGGGCCAACGTCCTGACTTTC.

This clonotype was detected many times. The rearrangement joins TRBV7-2 to TRBJ2-5; weak D call: TRBD2 (6 bases). Germline loops: CDR1 SGHTA, CDR2 FQGNSA. The V gene lost 7 bases and the J gene lost 4 bases, with 16 bases spanning the gap. CDR3 length equals 14 residues. CDR3 sequence (DNA): TGTGCCAGCACGGGCGGGACCTACTCAGAGACCCAGTACTTC. Residues: CASTGGTYSETQYF.

The chain links TRBV19 to TRBJ2-5; D possibly corresponds to TRBD1 (5 bases). Germline V gene data show CDR1 as LNHDA and CDR2 as SQIVND (reference sequence). The CDR3 spans 14 residues. V lost 5 bases and J lost 5, with 15 bases in between. Here the CDR3 reads CASSSGLVTETQYF. DNA of the CDR3: TGTGCCAGTAGTTCAGGGCTCGTGACGGAGACCCAGTACTTC.

This clonotype showed up many times. This chain joins TRBV7-9 and TRBJ2-7; D gene uncertain. Germline V lookup: CDR1 SEHNR, CDR2 FQNEAQ (reference sequence). The CDR3 covers 12 residues. V shed 5 bases and J shed 6 bases, with 11 bases lying between them. CDR3 protein: CASSNQKSEQYF. The CDR3 nucleotides are TGTGCCAGCAGCAACCAGAAGTCCGAGCAGTACTTC.

This clonotype was counted between two and nine times. This rearrangement joins TRBV5-1 to TRBJ2-5; 11 nucleotides agree with TRBD2. The germline V gene encodes CDR1 SGHRS and CDR2 YFSETQ. The V segment lost 3 bases and the J segment 1 base; nucleotides outside the gene matches: 2. The CDR3 consists of 15 residues. The CDR3 DNA reads as TGCGCCAGCAGCTCACTAGCGGGGGCCCAAGAGACCCAGTACTTC. Residues: CASSSLAGAQETQYF.

There are many counts of this clonotype. The chain recombines TRBV5-1 with TRBJ2-2; D possibly corresponds to TRBD1 (6 bases). CDR1 is SGHRS and CDR2 is YFSETQ in the germline V gene. V lost 5 bases, J lost 2 bases, and 13 bases lay in between. The CDR3 sequence is 15 residues long. The CDR3 loop reads CASSRDTVNTGELFF. DNA for the CDR3: TGCGCCAGCAGTCGGGACACAGTAAACACCGGGGAGCTGTTTTTT.

This clonotype was seen only a few times. CDR3 in amino acids: CSARLSGRGETQYF. The CDR3 bases are TGCAGTGCTAGGCTAAGCGGGAGGGGGGAGACCCAGTACTTC. This rearrangement joins TRBV20-1 to TRBJ2-5; 10 bases map to TRBD2. Trimming at V came to 3 bases and at J to 5 bases, leaving 6 bases not matched to a gene. Germline V gene data show CDR1 as DFQATT and CDR2 as SNEGSKA (reference sequence). CDR3 length: 14 amino acids.

This clonotype has a count of ten or more. This chain links TRBV5-1 with TRBJ2-1; 13 bases agree with TRBD2. The CDR3 runs 20 residues. CDR1 and CDR2 (germline): SGHRS, YFSETQ. The J segment lost 0 bases and the V segment lost 0 bases, leaving 9 bases of the junction unmatched. CDR3 residues: CASSLDRLAGGLSSYNEQFF. The DNA for the CDR3 is TGCGCCAGCAGCTTGGACCGACTAGCGGGGGGCCTGAGCTCCTACAATGAGCAGTTCTTC.

This clonotype was seen ten or more times. J is TRBJ2-2 and V is TRBV5-1; a weak D match, TRBD2 (6 bases). CDR1 and CDR2 (germline): SGHRS, YFSETQ. The CDR3 is 15 residues long. Trimming shortened V by 2 bases and J by 1 base, and 9 bases separated the two germline ends. The CDR3 bases are TGCGCCAGCAGCTTCGGGACTCGGAACACCGGGGAGCTGTTTTTT. Its protein is CASSFGTRNTGELFF.